Shown below are 12 T cell receptor beta chains from a single sample sequenced in a study of cytomegalovirus exposure and HLA in healthy donors. The PCR had 60 Vbeta and 13 Jbeta primers. Assay used: immunoSEQ multiplex PCR; TCRdb lists only in-frame clones, some missing. The sample contains approximately 90,000 clones, around 8% of which appear only once. Source material: PBMCs. The receptors shown here come from a man aged 50 or older in good health and CMV-seronegative.

The rearrangement uses TRBV18 and TRBJ1-2, with TRBD1 matching 7 bases. CDR1 and CDR2 from the germline V gene are KGHSH and LQKENI. Germline trimming cut 6 bases from V and 2 bases from J; bases unmatched to any gene: 12. The CDR3 has 16 amino acids. CDR3 DNA: TGTGCCAGCTCCAGACAGGGTGACATTCGGAACTATGGCTACACCTTC. It codes for CASSRQGDIRNYGYTF.

This clone was seen a handful of times. The chain joins TRBV6-1 to TRBJ1-1, with D maybe TRBD1 (5 bases). Germline loops: CDR1 MNHNS, CDR2 SASEGT. Deletions cut 6 bases from V and 0 bases from J, with 8 bases between. This CDR3 is 13 amino acids long. CDR3 nucleotide sequence: TGTGCCAGCAGAGAACAGGTGAACACTGAAGCTTTCTTT. It encodes CASREQVNTEAFF.

This rearrangement joins TRBV28 to TRBJ2-7; D might be TRBD2 (5 bases). From germline, CDR1 is MDHEN and CDR2 SYDVKM. This CDR3 is built from 10 residues. V lost 8 bases and J lost 6, with 8 bases in between. The CDR3 protein is CASVGVEQYF. CDR3 DNA sequence: TGTGCCAGCGTGGGAGTCGAGCAGTACTTC.

This clone was counted a few times. The chain carries TRBV6-1 and TRBJ1-2, with D possibly being TRBD1 (5 bases). From germline, CDR1 is MNHNS and CDR2 SASEGT. V lost 11 bases, J lost 7 bases, and 17 bases lay in between. The CDR3 consists of 12 residues. The CDR3: CAGGRPHPGYTF. The DNA for the CDR3 is TGTGCCGGGGGGAGGCCTCATCCTGGCTACACCTTC.

The gene calls are TRBV7-9 and TRBJ1-1; 8 bases align to TRBD1. Looked up from germline, CDR1 is SEHNR and CDR2 is FQNEAQ (reference sequence). The V gene end was trimmed by 5 bases and the J gene end by 4 bases; junction bases not matched to a gene: 6. The CDR3 is 14 amino acids. The CDR3 bases are TGTGCCAGCAGCACAGGACAGGGACCCACTGAAGCTTTCTTT. As protein: CASSTGQGPTEAFF.

This clone was detected only once. The chain recombines TRBV28 with TRBJ2-1, with D hard to call. Germline CDR1 and CDR2: MDHEN and SYDVKM. The germline V and J ends were trimmed by 2 bases and 6 bases, with 8 bases remaining between them. CDR3 length equals 13 residues. The CDR3 DNA follows: TGTGCCAGCAGTTTACCCCCACTCAATGAGCAGTTCTTC. Its protein is CASSLPPLNEQFF.

This clone was counted between two and nine times. The rearrangement joins TRBV29-1 to TRBJ1-1; 8 positions match TRBD1. Per the germline V gene, CDR1 is SQVTM and CDR2 is ANQGSEA. V dropped 7 bases and J dropped 10; count of bases not matched to a gene: 5. This CDR3 is 10 amino acids long. CDR3 residues: CSAGQGSAFF. CDR3 in DNA: TGCAGCGCTGGACAGGGTTCAGCTTTCTTT.

The chain combines TRBV28 with TRBJ1-5; 7 bases match TRBD1. V gave up 5 bases and J gave up 0 bases; unmatched junction bases: 7. Per germline, CDR1 MDHEN and CDR2 SYDVKM. The CDR3 spans 16 residues. DNA for the CDR3: TGTGCCAGCAGTGGGGGACAGCTCTATAGCAATCAGCCCCAGCATTTT. This gives the protein CASSGGQLYSNQPQHF.

This clone turned up a few times. The same CDR3 also results from other DNA sequences found in this sample. V gene TRBV7-3 combines with J gene TRBJ2-3, with 14 bases fitting TRBD2. The CDR3 is 16 amino acids. Germline V gene sequence: CDR1 SGHTA, CDR2 FQGTGA. Trimming at V came to 6 bases and at J to 3 bases, leaving 5 bases not matched to a gene. The DNA for the CDR3 is TGTGCCAGCAGTCTAGGACTAGCGGGGGGAACAGATACGCAGTATTTT. Its translation: CASSLGLAGGTDTQYF.

This clone appeared a few times. This chain uses TRBV2 with TRBJ2-1, with TRBD2 matching 8 bases. This CDR3 is built from 15 residues. In germline, CDR1 is SNHLY, CDR2 FYNNEI. V shed 6 bases, J shed 6 bases, and the junction held 10 bases outside the gene matches. The CDR3 here is CASSNEERGFNEQFF. For the CDR3, the DNA is TGTGCCAGCAGCAACGAAGAGCGGGGGTTCAATGAGCAGTTCTTC.

V usage is TRBV29-1 and J usage is TRBJ2-7; TRBD1 matches 7 bases. The trim removed 6 bases at V and 2 bases at J, leaving 4 bases unmatched. Germline assignment: CDR1 SQVTM and CDR2 ANQGSEA. The CDR3 is 12 amino acids. The CDR3 loop reads CSVGDSTYEQYF. The DNA for the CDR3 is TGCAGCGTCGGGGACAGCACCTACGAGCAGTACTTC.

The gene calls are TRBV5-1 and TRBJ2-7; D is perhaps TRBD1 (6 bases). The CDR3 is made up of 14 amino acids. Trimming took 0 bases from V and 7 from J, leaving 14 bases between them. The germline V gene has CDR1 SGHRS and CDR2 YFSETQ. CDR3 residues: CASSLDGGPREQYF. The CDR3 nucleotides are TGCGCCAGCAGCTTGGATGGGGGCCCTCGGGAGCAGTACTTC.